What follows are 23 T cell receptor beta chains derived from one specimen sequenced in a study of blood T cell repertoires in COVID-19. The method was immunoSEQ multiplex PCR; TCRdb's version includes in-frame clones alone and lacks a portion of them. Among 16,000 or so clones listed, nearly 90% were seen once. The sample comprised peripheral blood. The source of these receptors is an elderly man with acute or convalescent COVID-19.

In this sample, this clone turned up once. This chain joins TRBV6-5 and TRBJ1-1, with D possibly TRBD1 on 6 matching bases. CDR1 is MNHEY, CDR2 SVGAGI, per germline. This CDR3 contains 12 residues. V gave up 2 bases and J gave up 8 bases, with 9 bases separating them. CDR3 in amino acids: CASSYRRGEAFF. The DNA for the CDR3 is TGTGCCAGCAGTTACAGAAGGGGGGAAGCTTTCTTT.

V is TRBV30 and J is TRBJ1-5; possible D gene TRBD1, 5 bases. Germline lookup yields CDR1 GTSNPN and CDR2 SVGIG (reference sequence). CDR3 length: 13 amino acids. The V end was cut by 0 bases, the J end by 3 bases, with 6 bases between. CDR3 nucleotide sequence: TGTGCCTGGAGTGTAGGGGACAATCAGCCCCAGCATTTT. Protein: CAWSVGDNQPQHF.

The chain recombines TRBV7-3 with TRBJ2-1, with TRBD2 matching 7 bases. From germline, CDR1 is SGHTA and CDR2 FQGTGA. The CDR3 has 15 residues. J gave up 4 bases and V 4 bases, and 7 bases lay outside the gene matches. The DNA of the CDR3 is TGTGCCAGCAGCTCGAGCGGGATCGGATACAATGAGCAGTTCTTC. It encodes CASSSSGIGYNEQFF.

The chain recombines TRBV4-1 with TRBJ2-1, with 11 bases matching TRBD2. CDR1 MGHRA and CDR2 YSYEKL come from the germline V gene. The CDR3 consists of 16 residues. Unmatched junction bases numbered 11, after V lost 6 bases and J lost 7 bases. DNA for the CDR3: TGCGCCAGCAGTGTGGCGGCGACTAGCGGGGTTAATGAGCAGTTCTTC. Residues: CASSVAATSGVNEQFF.

The chain is built from TRBV9 and TRBJ2-1; 7 bases match TRBD2. CDR1 is SGDLS, CDR2 YYNGEE, per germline. V shed 4 bases, J shed 10 bases, and the junction held 14 bases outside the gene matches. The CDR3 runs 15 residues. The CDR3 nucleotides read TGTGCCAGCAGCCCCCAAGGAGCGGGATCCGGGGAGCAGTTCTTC. It yields the protein CASSPQGAGSGEQFF.

The chain is built from TRBV6-1 and TRBJ1-5, with 7 bases identical to TRBD1. Germline trimming cut 2 bases from V and 6 bases from J; bases unmatched to any gene: 1. Per germline, CDR1 MNHNS and CDR2 SASEGT. This CDR3 spans 13 amino acids. The DNA of the CDR3 is TGTGCCAGCAGTGAACAGGGGGGTCAGCCCCAGCATTTT. Translated, it gives CASSEQGGQPQHF.

The chain carries TRBV25-1 and TRBJ1-6; D ambiguous. Germline CDR1 is MGHDK and CDR2 is SYGVNS. The CDR3 runs 13 residues. Trimming left V 6 bases short and J 1 base short, with 4 bases between. CDR3 sequence: CASRASYNSPLHF. The CDR3 region has the DNA TGTGCCAGCAGGGCATCCTATAATTCACCCCTCCACTTT.

The gene calls are TRBV7-9 and TRBJ1-3; D is possibly TRBD1 (6 bases). The CDR3 runs to 17 residues. Per the germline V gene, CDR1 is SEHNR and CDR2 is FQNEAQ (reference sequence). The V and J ends lost 5 bases and 0 bases respectively, with 17 bases between them. The CDR3 DNA follows: TGTGCCAGCAGCCAAACCTCCGGGACACACTCTGGAAACACCATATATTTT. Translated: CASSQTSGTHSGNTIYF.

This clone appeared once. V gene TRBV10-2 combines with J gene TRBJ1-4; D is unclear. The CDR3 spans 14 residues. Germline V CDR1 and CDR2: WSHSY, SAAADI. V gave up 4 bases and J gave up 8 bases, with 14 bases separating them. This chain's CDR3 is CASSAFVGREKLFF. The CDR3 nucleotides read TGCGCCAGCAGTGCCTTCGTGGGCCGGGAAAAACTGTTTTTT.

V and J are TRBV12-5 and TRBJ2-7, with D unresolved. Germline V CDR1 and CDR2: LGHNT, FRNRAP. Between the trimmed V and J ends, which lost 7 bases and 2 bases, there was a span of 6 bases. The CDR3 has 11 residues. In nucleotides, the CDR3 is TGTGCTAGTGCAACACCCTACGAGCAGTACTTC. Its protein is CASATPYEQYF.

This clone was seen a single time. The chain couples TRBV5-1 to TRBJ2-1; D is unresolved. CDR3 length: 14 residues. Germline loops: CDR1 SGHRS, CDR2 YFSETQ. V lost 4 bases and J lost 2, with 10 bases in between. This chain's CDR3 is CASSLDVTYNEQFF. Written as DNA, the CDR3 is TGCGCCAGCAGCCTAGATGTAACCTACAATGAGCAGTTCTTC.

This clone is a singleton in its sample. This chain joins TRBV5-1 and TRBJ1-2; D might be TRBD1 (5 bases). V lost 6 bases and J lost 8, with 23 bases in between. The germline CDR1 and CDR2 sequences are SGHRS and YFSETQ. This CDR3 is 15 amino acids long. The CDR3 DNA follows: TGCGCCAGCAATCCCGATCCGGGACTACGAGGCGGCTACACCTTC. It encodes CASNPDPGLRGGYTF.

This rearrangement joins TRBV19 to TRBJ1-4; 8 bases map to TRBD1. CDR3 size: 16 residues. CDR1 is LNHDA and CDR2 is SQIVND in the germline V gene (reference sequence). The junction had 4 bases not matched to a gene; V was cut back by 4 bases and J by 0 bases. CDR3 amino acids: CASSKGQGTTNEKLFF. As DNA, the CDR3 is TGTGCCAGTAGTAAAGGACAGGGAACAACTAATGAAAAACTGTTTTTT.

This chain joins TRBV7-6 and TRBJ2-1, with 9 bases identical to TRBD1. Trimming at V came to 5 bases and at J to 10 bases, leaving 12 bases not matched to a gene. CDR3 length: 15 residues. Germline values: CDR1 SGHVS, CDR2 FNYEAQ. CDR3 residues: CASSLRGTGSSEQFF. CDR3 coding DNA: TGTGCCAGCAGCCTAAGGGGGACAGGGTCTTCCGAGCAGTTCTTC.

V and J are TRBV3-1 (or the pseudogene TRBV3-2) and TRBJ1-5; D gene ambiguous. The germline CDR1 and CDR2 sequences are LGHDT and YNNKEL (reference sequence). The V and J ends lost 7 bases and 5 bases respectively, with 9 bases between them. This CDR3 is built from 12 residues. The CDR3 DNA reads as TGTGCCAGCAAAGGAGATTATCAGCCCCAGCATTTT. Amino acid sequence: CASKGDYQPQHF.

V and J are TRBV7-9 and TRBJ1-2; tentatively, D is TRBD1 (5 bases). The CDR3 spans 14 residues. V gave up 3 bases and J gave up 1 base, with 9 bases separating them. Germline V gene lookup returns CDR1 SEHNR and CDR2 FQNEAQ (reference sequence). The CDR3 DNA reads as TGTGCCAGCAGCTTCCAGGACATTAACTATGGCTACACCTTC. It encodes CASSFQDINYGYTF.

The count of this clone is one. This sequence joins TRBV5-3 and TRBJ2-3, with 8 positions matching TRBD2. TRBV5-3 is classed as an ORF, of uncertain function. With 4 bases clipped from V and 8 bases from J, the junction kept 3 bases outside the gene matches. The CDR3 has 12 residues. CDR3 nucleotides: TGTGCCAGAAGCCCCGGGGGGGGTACGCAGTATTTT. Translated, it gives CARSPGGGTQYF.

V is TRBV25-1 and J is TRBJ2-7; 9 bases map to TRBD1. Germline CDR1 and CDR2: MGHDK and SYGVNS. The CDR3 is 12 amino acids. With V trimmed by 8 bases and J by 3 bases, 2 bases remained unmatched. In DNA form, the CDR3 reads TGTGCCAGCGAGGGACAGGGCTACGAGCAGTACTTC. It codes for CASEGQGYEQYF.

The chain joins TRBV30 to TRBJ1-5; 7 bases are a match to TRBD1. V dropped 0 bases and J dropped 0; count of bases not matched to a gene: 2. Germline CDR1 and CDR2: GTSNPN and SVGIG (reference sequence). This CDR3 region has 15 residues. This CDR3 is CAWSVQGPSNQPQHF. CDR3 coding DNA: TGTGCCTGGAGTGTACAGGGGCCTAGCAATCAGCCCCAGCATTTT.

The sample holds one count of this clone. The chain recombines TRBV3-1 (or the pseudogene TRBV3-2) with TRBJ1-2, with 7 bases matching TRBD1. CDR3 size: 17 residues. Trimming cost V 0 bases and J 4 bases; bases outside gene matches: 11. Germline V gene data show CDR1 as LGHDT and CDR2 as YNNKEL (reference sequence). The CDR3 sequence: CASSQDTGAGGTYGYTF. Here the CDR3 DNA reads TGTGCCAGCAGCCAAGATACGGGGGCAGGGGGTACCTATGGCTACACCTTC.

The chain combines TRBV18 with TRBJ1-2; maybe TRBD1 (6 bases). This CDR3 has 14 residues. Trimming pared 4 bases from V and 9 bases from J, leaving 18 bases between. Germline V gene lookup returns CDR1 KGHSH and CDR2 LQKENI. Here the CDR3 reads CASSHGTLELSYTF. The CDR3 coding sequence is TGTGCCAGCTCACACGGGACACTAGAGCTTAGCTACACCTTC.

In nucleotides, the CDR3 is TGCAGCGTGAGGACAGGGCTATCCTACGAGCAGTACTTC. Protein sequence: CSVRTGLSYEQYF. The chain is built from TRBV29-1 and TRBJ2-7; 8 positions match TRBD1. Per the germline V gene, CDR1 is SQVTM and CDR2 is ANQGSEA. The junction had 5 bases not matched to a gene; V was cut back by 6 bases and J by 1 base. This CDR3 contains 13 residues.

In its sample, this clone was seen a few times. The V call is TRBV28, the J call TRBJ1-5; TRBD1 aligns across 8 bases. The CDR3 runs 16 residues. CDR1 and CDR2 from the germline V gene are MDHEN and SYDVKM. V lost 7 bases to trimming and J lost 1 base; unmatched junction nucleotides: 9. The CDR3 DNA sequence: TGTGCCAGCAATACAGGGGGAAATCTCAGCAATCAGCCCCAGCATTTT. Translated, it gives CASNTGGNLSNQPQHF. The complete variable domain, with remaining parts taken from reference TRBV28 and TRBJ1-5, reads DVKVTQSSRYLVKRTGEKVFLECVQDMDHENMFWYRQDPGLGLRLIYFSYDVKMKEKGDIPEGYSVSREKKERFSLILESASTNQTSMYLCASNTGGNLSNQPQHFGDGTRLSIL.